There are a few counts of the clone carrying this T cell receptor (beta chain). The data stem from a study of blood T cell repertoires in COVID-19. Study at large: Specimens from acute and convalescent COVID-19 originated in the United States, Italy and Spain.

This CDR3 comprises 13 residues. The germline gives CDR1 MNHNS, CDR2 SASEGT. V trimming: 1 base; J trimming: 9 bases; junction bases outside the gene matches: 3. In the study's own analysis: Amplification from reference gene primers served as the basis for estimated nucleated cell counts. The repertoire was sequenced with immunoSEQ multiplex PCR; TCRdb's copy has only in-frame clones and lacks some. The V and J calls and the clone size are those of that table, but D and trimming were determined from the DNA. The sample carries approximately 130,000 clones, approximately 90% recorded once. V is TRBV6-1 and J is TRBJ2-4; 7 bases align to TRBD1. Sequences were obtained from peripheral blood. The clonotype was recovered from a human donor in a cohort sampled during active COVID-19. Here the CDR3 reads CASSEEGTAIQYF. The CDR3 nucleotides are TGTGCCAGCAGTGAAGAGGGGACAGCCATTCAGTACTTC.